These 10 T cell receptor beta chains were sequenced from one sample in a study of cytomegalovirus exposure and HLA in healthy donors. Method: immunoSEQ multiplex PCR; TCRdb's copy keeps in-frame clones and lacks some. The data contain 65,000 to 85,000 clones, 90% to 95% of them singletons. The sequencing input was PBMCs. These receptors were obtained from a woman aged 18-35 years in good health and CMV-seronegative.

The DNA for the CDR3 is TGTGCCAGCAGCTTGAGACCCCAGCGAGGCTATGGCTACACCTTC. This gives the protein CASSLRPQRGYGYTF. The chain carries TRBV7-9 and TRBJ1-2; no clear D. This CDR3 has 15 amino acids. Germline assignment: CDR1 SEHNR and CDR2 FQNEAQ (reference sequence). Trimming took 3 bases from V and 4 from J, leaving 15 bases between them.

V and J are TRBV2 and TRBJ2-1; D is uncertain. V lost 10 bases and J 5 bases, leaving 6 bases between the germline ends. This CDR3 region has 10 residues. Germline CDR1 reads SNHLY; CDR2 reads FYNNEI. The CDR3 is CAILDNEQFF. The CDR3, as DNA: TGTGCCATCCTAGACAATGAGCAGTTCTTC.

The chain joins TRBV27 to TRBJ2-2; 8 positions match TRBD2. CDR1 is MNHEY, CDR2 SMNVEV, per germline (reference sequence). Trimming at V came to 6 bases and at J to 5 bases, leaving 8 bases not matched to a gene. This CDR3 is 15 amino acids long. Written as DNA, the CDR3 is TGTGCCAGCAGGCTACGGGAGGGCGGGACCGGGGAGCTGTTTTTT. Its protein is CASRLREGGTGELFF.

This chain uses TRBV5-3 with TRBJ1-5, with a weak D call TRBD1 (6 bases). TRBV5-3 is an ORF; its function is uncertain. The V and J ends lost 1 base and 0 bases respectively, with 17 bases between them. This CDR3 spans 18 amino acids. CDR3 DNA sequence: TGTGCCAGAAGCTTGTGGGCAGGGGAGGGTAATAGCAATCAGCCCCAGCATTTT. This translates into CARSLWAGEGNSNQPQHF.

CDR3 in DNA: TGTGCCAGCAGTTCCGGGACAGTCTCTGGAAACACCATATATTTT. Translation: CASSSGTVSGNTIYF. The V and J genes are TRBV5-5 and TRBJ1-3, with TRBD1 identical over 7 bases. The CDR3 is 15 amino acids. CDR1 is SGHKS and CDR2 is YYEKEE in the germline V gene (reference sequence). The J segment lost 0 bases and the V segment lost 5 bases, leaving 5 bases of the junction unmatched.

The V and J genes are TRBV27 and TRBJ2-3; weak D call: TRBD2 (5 bases). There are 15 residues in the CDR3. The germline gives CDR1 MNHEY, CDR2 SMNVEV (reference sequence). V gave up 6 bases and J gave up 5 bases, with 18 bases separating them. CDR3 in DNA: TGTGCCAGCAGCCCGAGGCGGGCGCTCGAAGATACGCAGTATTTT. This codes for CASSPRRALEDTQYF.

The J gene is TRBJ1-6, the V gene TRBV27, with TRBD1 matching 7 bases. The CDR3 loop spans 15 amino acids. Losses at the gene ends were 6 bases for V and 7 bases for J; bases not matched to a gene: 9. The germline V gene encodes CDR1 MNHEY and CDR2 SMNVEV (reference sequence). The CDR3 sequence is CASRISTGWNSPLHF. The CDR3 bases are TGTGCCAGCAGGATTTCGACAGGGTGGAATTCACCCCTCCACTTT.

J is TRBJ2-7 and V is TRBV28; a weak D match, TRBD2 (5 bases). Germline assignment: CDR1 MDHEN and CDR2 SYDVKM. The CDR3 runs to 13 residues. Trimming took 4 bases from V and 2 from J, leaving 9 bases between them. This CDR3 is CASSSPGAYEQYF. CDR3 sequence (DNA): TGTGCCAGCAGTTCCCCCGGGGCCTACGAGCAGTACTTC. Combining the CDR3 with reference TRBV28 and TRBJ2-7 gives the whole variable domain DVKVTQSSRYLVKRTGEKVFLECVQDMDHENMFWYRQDPGLGLRLIYFSYDVKMKEKGDIPEGYSVSREKKERFSLILESASTNQTSMYLCASSSPGAYEQYFGPGTRLTVT.

V gene TRBV7-2 combines with J gene TRBJ2-7; 13 bases match TRBD2. With V trimmed by 5 bases and J by 6 bases, 7 bases remained unmatched. This CDR3 has 15 residues. The germline V gene encodes CDR1 SGHTA and CDR2 FQGNSA. CDR3 bases: TGTGCCAGCAGCCCGGGACTAGCGGGACTCCGCGAGCAGTACTTC. This encodes CASSPGLAGLREQYF.

The chain joins TRBV7-9 to TRBJ2-2; tentatively, D is TRBD1 (5 bases). The CDR3 covers 12 residues. Trimming cost V 6 bases and J 4 bases, with 6 bases left between them. Germline V CDR1 and CDR2: SEHNR, FQNEAQ (reference sequence). CDR3 in DNA: TGTGCCAGCAGGGGGCCCACCGGGGAGCTGTTTTTT. Protein product: CASRGPTGELFF.